Below, 24 T cell receptor beta chains from the same sample are listed, as sequenced in a study of T cells after yellow fever vaccination. Each CDR3 protein gets one entry after TCRdb re-called the 5' RACE reads with MiXCR. The sample has about 150,000 distinct CDR3 sequences; approximately 6.2% are singletons. Specimen: CD4+ T cells sorted from PBMCs, collected on the day of the first yellow fever vaccination. The source is a man in his late teens or twenties who received the YFV17D yellow fever vaccine.

This clonotype was seen many times. The V and J genes are TRBV19 and TRBJ2-1; 9 bases are a match to TRBD2. Per the germline V gene, CDR1 is LNHDA and CDR2 is SQIVND (reference sequence). This CDR3 has 15 amino acids. V was clipped by 3 bases and J by 8 bases; unmatched bases: 8. As DNA, the CDR3 is TGTGCCAGTAGTATCAGGCGGGGGGGCAGGGATGAGCAGTTCTTC. Residues: CASSIRRGGRDEQFF.

This clonotype was seen many times. The chain recombines TRBV29-1 with TRBJ1-1, with 11 nucleotides matching TRBD1. V dropped 7 bases and J dropped 0; count of bases not matched to a gene: 7. The CDR3 length is 15 residues. CDR1 and CDR2 from the germline V gene are SQVTM and ANQGSEA. CDR3 in DNA: TGCAGCGGGACAGGGGGCTGGGGTATGAACACTGAAGCTTTCTTT. Its translation: CSGTGGWGMNTEAFF.

The chain has TRBV6-5 and TRBJ1-2; D perhaps matches TRBD1 (5 bases). The V gene lost 6 bases and the J gene lost 7 bases, with 9 bases spanning the gap. Looked up from germline, CDR1 is MNHEY and CDR2 is SVGAGI. The CDR3 runs 11 residues. CDR3: CASRGEVGYTF. The CDR3 DNA reads TGTGCCAGCAGAGGGGAGGTTGGCTACACCTTC.

The J gene is TRBJ2-5, the V gene TRBV21-1; no DNA check was done on the table's D call, TRBD1. TRBV21-1 is a pseudogene segment. This CDR3 spans 15 amino acids. CDR3 sequence: CASSKEGRQIGTQYF. In nucleotides, the CDR3 is TGTGCCAGCAGCAAAGAGGGAAGACAGATTGGGACCCAGTACTTC.

This clonotype was detected a few times. The chain couples TRBV18 to TRBJ2-1; D gene ambiguous. CDR3 length: 12 residues. Trimming cost V 3 bases and J 7 bases, with 7 bases left between them. The V gene's germline CDR1 is KGHSH and CDR2 LQKENI. DNA of the CDR3: TGTGCCAGCTCACCCGGCCTAAATGAGCAGTTCTTC. Residues: CASSPGLNEQFF.

J is TRBJ1-1 and V is TRBV6-6; D remains unclear. From germline, CDR1 is MNHNY and CDR2 SVGAGI (reference sequence). There are 8 residues in the CDR3. V was cut by 8 bases and J by 8 bases, with 3 bases left in between. The CDR3 is CASGEAFF. The CDR3 nucleotides are TGTGCCAGCGGCGAAGCTTTCTTT.

This clonotype has at least ten counts. V and J are TRBV3-1 and TRBJ2-6, with D perhaps matching TRBD1 (6 bases). Germline CDR1 reads LGHDT; CDR2 reads YNNKEL (reference sequence). V was trimmed by 3 bases and J by 1 base, leaving 7 bases between them. This CDR3 has 15 amino acids. In nucleotides, the CDR3 is TGTGCCAGCAGCCATACAGGGTCTGGGGCCAACGTCCTGACTTTC. It encodes CASSHTGSGANVLTF. Complete variable domain (other parts from reference TRBV3-1 and TRBJ2-6): DTAVSQTPKYLVTQMGNDKSIKCEQNLGHDTMYWYKQDSKKFLKIMFSYNNKELIINETVPNRFSPKSPDKAHLNLHINSLELGDSAVYFCASSHTGSGANVLTFGAGSRLTVL.

This clonotype was observed at least ten times. The J gene is TRBJ2-3, the V gene TRBV7-2, with D perhaps assigned TRBD1 or TRBD2 (5 bases each). This CDR3 comprises 16 residues. Trimming removed 0 bases at V and 5 bases at J, with 15 bases between. The germline V gene encodes CDR1 SGHTA and CDR2 FQGNSA. The CDR3 reads CASSLAPQRGRDTQYF. The CDR3 nucleotides read TGTGCCAGCAGCTTAGCGCCCCAGAGGGGCAGAGATACGCAGTATTTT.

V and J are TRBV20-1 and TRBJ2-2; 7 nucleotides align to TRBD2. CDR1 and CDR2 from the germline V gene are DFQATT and SNEGSKA (reference sequence). The CDR3 totals 12 residues. Unmatched junction bases numbered 3, after V lost 5 bases and J lost 6 bases. The CDR3 sequence: CSAPREAGELFF. The CDR3 bases are TGCAGTGCTCCCCGGGAGGCCGGGGAGCTGTTTTTT.

As to this clonotype: This clone may be a read error of a much larger clone one base away. This sequence joins TRBV10-3 and TRBJ2-3; D gene uncertain. The CDR3 consists of 13 residues. CDR1 and CDR2 (germline): ENHRY, SYGVKD. The CDR3 loop is CVIKSGNTDTQYF. DNA of the CDR3: TGTGTCATCAAGAGTGGAAACACAGATACGCAGTATTTT.

This clonotype was counted many times. The junction departs from the called germline gene at one end, perhaps through a read error. The chain combines TRBV2 with TRBJ1-2; 7 bases agree with TRBD1. CDR3 size: 12 residues. CDR1 is SNHLY, CDR2 FYNNEI, per germline. In DNA, the CDR3 is TGTGCCAGCAGGCTCCCGGGACAGCTACTATCCTTC. It codes for CASRLPGQLLSF.

This clonotype has at least ten counts. The chain has TRBV5-6 and TRBJ2-7; D might be TRBD1 (6 bases). CDR1 is SGHDT and CDR2 is YYEEEE in the germline V gene. CDR3 length: 16 amino acids. Trimming stripped 1 base from V and 2 bases from J, with 16 bases between. DNA for the CDR3: TGTGCCAGCAGCTTGTCGTCAGGGGAAGGCCCCTACGAGCAGTACGTC. As protein: CASSLSSGEGPYEQYV.

This clonotype has just a few counts. V and J are TRBV12-5 and TRBJ2-2; TRBD1 agrees at 7 bases. V gave up 1 base and J gave up 3 bases; unmatched junction bases: 8. The CDR3 covers 17 residues. Germline V lookup: CDR1 LGHNT, CDR2 FRNRAP. CDR3 DNA sequence: TGTGCTAGTGGTTTGGCGCCGACAGGGAGACACACCGGGGAGCTGTTTTTT. Residues: CASGLAPTGRHTGELFF.

This chain uses TRBV4-1 with TRBJ1-1; unclear D gene. The V end lost 5 bases, the J end lost 5 bases, and 12 bases lay between the germline ends. Per germline, CDR1 MGHRA and CDR2 YSYEKL. The CDR3 length is 13 residues. CDR3 DNA: TGCGCCAGCAGCTTCGCCAGGTGGACTGAAGCTTTCTTT. This sequence encodes CASSFARWTEAFF.

This clonotype was seen many times. This chain connects TRBV3-1 to TRBJ1-1, with unresolved D. CDR1 is LGHDT, CDR2 YNNKEL, per germline (reference sequence). The length of the CDR3 is 11 residues. Trimming stripped 6 bases from V and 8 bases from J, with 10 bases between. The CDR3 reads CASRGSAEAFF. CDR3 DNA: TGTGCCAGCAGGGGGTCGGCGGAAGCTTTCTTT.

The chain has TRBV18 and TRBJ2-5; D is ambiguous. The ends were cut back, 6 bases at V and 4 bases at J, with 9 bases in the middle. This CDR3 spans 12 amino acids. The germline CDR1 and CDR2 sequences are KGHSH and LQKENI. CDR3 nucleotides: TGTGCCAGCTCCCCCTCGTCAGAGACCCAGTACTTC. Residues: CASSPSSETQYF. The variable domain in full, with the rest retrieved from reference TRBV18 and TRBJ2-5, is NAGVMQNPRHLVRRRGQEARLRCSPMKGHSHVYWYRQLPEEGLKFMVYLQKENIIDESGMPKERFSAEFPKEGPSILRIQQVVRGDSAAYFCASSPSSETQYFGPGTRLLVL.

This clonotype was counted many times. The CDR3 reads CASRSTGVEAKNIQYF. CDR3 DNA sequence: TGTGCCAGCCGCTCGACAGGGGTGGAAGCCAAAAACATTCAGTACTTC. The J gene is TRBJ2-4, the V gene TRBV2; 8 bases match TRBD1. This CDR3 has 16 residues. Germline V CDR1 and CDR2: SNHLY, FYNNEI. The V gene end was trimmed by 8 bases and the J gene end by 0 bases; junction bases not matched to a gene: 9.

This clonotype was picked up many times. The chain's CDR3 is CASSLGQSNEQFF. The DNA for the CDR3 is TGTGCCAGCAGCTTAGGACAGAGCAATGAGCAGTTCTTC. J is TRBJ2-1 and V is TRBV7-2; D is possibly TRBD1 (5 bases). The CDR3 spans 13 residues. V lost 1 base, J lost 6 bases, and 7 bases lay in between. Germline V CDR1 and CDR2: SGHTA, FQGNSA.

This clonotype was seen a few times. The V call is TRBV5-1, the J call TRBJ1-1; the match to TRBD1 covers 7 bases. CDR3 length: 20 residues. Trimming took 3 bases from V and 0 from J; bases not matched to a gene: 20. Germline V CDR1 and CDR2: SGHRS, YFSETQ. In nucleotides, the CDR3 is TGCGCCAGCAGCTCTCGGACAGGATCTCCGTCCTCTTATATGAACACTGAAGCTTTCTTT. Translated, it gives CASSSRTGSPSSYMNTEAFF.

A few counts support this clonotype. J is TRBJ2-5 and V is TRBV7-2; D is perhaps TRBD2 (5 bases). V dropped 7 bases and J dropped 3 bases, with 12 bases sitting between them. Germline lookup yields CDR1 SGHTA and CDR2 FQGNSA. The CDR3 contains 13 residues. DNA for the CDR3: TGTGCCAGCACCTCGGGAAGCAAAGAGACCCAGTACTTC. This codes for CASTSGSKETQYF.

This clonotype showed up just once. A read error may explain this, as a much larger clone is one base away. The chain uses TRBV6-2 or TRBV6-3 and TRBJ1-1; a possible D gene is TRBD1 (6 bases). The germline gives CDR1 MNHEY, CDR2 SVGEGT. The CDR3 runs 15 residues. V lost 5 bases, J lost 1 base, and 14 bases lay in between. The CDR3 DNA reads as TGTGCCAGCAGTACAGGGCCTCGAACGAACACTGAAGCTTTCTTT. Translated, it gives CASSTGPRTNTEAFF.

This clonotype was seen more than once but under ten times. The chain couples TRBV27 to TRBJ2-5, with D hard to call. Trimming left V 6 bases short and J 4 bases short, with 15 bases between. CDR3 length: 14 residues. Germline-derived CDR1 and CDR2 are MNHEY and SMNVEV (reference sequence). CDR3 sequence reads: CASSSPALGETQYF. Written as DNA, the CDR3 is TGTGCCAGCAGCTCTCCCGCCCTGGGAGAGACCCAGTACTTC.

The table lists this clonotype with many counts. The gene calls are TRBV7-2 and TRBJ2-5; TRBD2 aligns across 7 bases. The CDR3 consists of 17 residues. Germline CDR1 is SGHTA and CDR2 is FQGNSA. V trimming: 1 base; J trimming: 4 bases; junction bases outside the gene matches: 12. CDR3 nucleotide sequence: TGTGCCAGCAGCTTAGGGCTAGCGGCTAGGGCTCGAGAGACCCAGTACTTC. Translation: CASSLGLAARARETQYF.

This clonotype was seen more than once but under ten times. The genes are TRBV6-1 and TRBJ2-7; TRBD1 matches 7 bases. V lost 5 bases to trimming and J lost 3 bases; unmatched junction nucleotides: 7. This CDR3 region has 14 residues. Germline V gene data show CDR1 as MNHNS and CDR2 as SASEGT. The CDR3, as DNA: TGTGCCAGCAGTCCGGGCCCAGGGGGCTACGAGCAGTACTTC. Its translation is CASSPGPGGYEQYF.